This entry lists 9 T cell receptor beta chains sequenced from one sample in a study of CD8+ T cells in alopecia areata. Following extraction, RNA underwent reverse transcription to cDNA, which served as the sequencing template. Method: immunoSEQ multiplex PCR; TCRdb's copy keeps in-frame clones and lacks some. The sample shows 55,000 to 65,000 clones, around 44% of them seen only once. Sequenced: NKG2D-low CD8+ T cells sorted from blood. All receptors come from a human donor with alopecia areata.

The chain couples TRBV28 to TRBJ2-5; 7 nucleotides align to TRBD1. CDR1 and CDR2 (germline): MDHEN, SYDVKM. J was trimmed by 0 bases and V by 6 bases; bases with no gene match: 4. The CDR3 covers 14 residues. The CDR3 region has the DNA TGTGCCAGCAGACCCAGGGGGTACCAAGAGACCCAGTACTTC. The encoded protein is CASRPRGYQETQYF.

The chain employs TRBV6-1 and TRBJ2-1, with 12 bases matching TRBD2. CDR3 length: 17 amino acids. Looked up from germline, CDR1 is MNHNS and CDR2 is SASEGT. Trimming removed 4 bases from V and 0 bases from J; junction bases left unmatched: 4. Here the CDR3 DNA reads TGTGCCAGCAGTGGACTAGCGGGAGTCCCCTCCTACAATGAGCAGTTCTTC. Translating gives CASSGLAGVPSYNEQFF.

J is TRBJ2-7 and V is TRBV7-9; TRBD1 is a possible D gene (6 bases). The germline V gene encodes CDR1 SEHNR and CDR2 FQNEAQ (reference sequence). V was trimmed by 4 bases and J by 4 bases, leaving 14 bases between them. This CDR3 has 14 amino acids. CDR3 DNA: TGTGCCAGCAGCTCCGGACAGCGAGTTTACGAGCAGTACTTC. This codes for CASSSGQRVYEQYF.

This clone was observed a handful of times. CDR3 DNA: TGTGCCAGCAGCTTGCTTAGCGGTGCGAACACCGGGGAGCTGTTTTTT. It yields the protein CASSLLSGANTGELFF. J is TRBJ2-2 and V is TRBV5-8; the D gene is possibly TRBD2 (6 bases). The V gene's germline CDR1 is SGHTS and CDR2 YDEGEE. Trimming left V 1 base short and J 0 bases short, with 10 bases between. This CDR3 region has 16 residues.

This clone showed up just a few times. The rearrangement uses TRBV2 and TRBJ2-7; D remains unclear. The CDR3 runs 12 residues. Trimming took 7 bases from V and 3 from J, leaving 10 bases between them. CDR1 SNHLY and CDR2 FYNNEI come from the germline V gene. This chain's CDR3 is CASNADLYEQYF. DNA for the CDR3: TGTGCCAGCAATGCAGACCTCTACGAGCAGTACTTC.

This rearrangement joins TRBV9 to TRBJ2-3; D is possibly TRBD1 (6 bases). V lost 4 bases, J lost 1 base, and 13 bases lay in between. This CDR3 has 15 residues. Germline V CDR1 and CDR2: SGDLS, YYNGEE. CDR3 loop: CASSNQGRGTDTQYF. The CDR3 bases are TGTGCCAGCAGCAACCAGGGGAGAGGCACAGATACGCAGTATTTT.

The chain employs TRBV27 and TRBJ2-3, with TRBD2 matching over 13 bases. Germline V CDR1 and CDR2: MNHEY, SMNVEV (reference sequence). With 4 bases clipped from V and 5 bases from J, the junction kept 3 bases outside the gene matches. There are 15 residues in the CDR3. The CDR3 sequence is CASSWTSGSRDTQYF. The CDR3 DNA follows: TGTGCCAGCAGTTGGACTAGCGGGAGTAGAGATACGCAGTATTTT.

With respect to this clone: Since a far larger clone is one base different, this is likely a read error. The gene calls are TRBV7-8 and TRBJ2-1; TRBD1 matches at 9 bases. Germline CDR1 and CDR2: SGHVS and FQNEAQ. This CDR3 is built from 20 residues. Here the CDR3 DNA reads TGTGCCAGGAGCTCCCCTCCGTTCAGTGTCTTGGGGACAGGGTACAATGAGCAGTTCTTC. This translates into CARSSPPFSVLGTGYNEQFF.

The V gene is TRBV7-3, the J gene TRBJ2-1; D ambiguous. This CDR3 is built from 14 residues. Germline values: CDR1 SGHTA, CDR2 FQGTGA. The V and J ends lost 5 bases and 7 bases respectively, with 15 bases between them. The chain's CDR3 is CASSPHPSGNEQFF. The DNA for the CDR3 is TGTGCCAGCAGCCCCCATCCCTCCGGGAATGAGCAGTTCTTC.